The clone carrying this TCR beta chain was observed a handful of times. TCRdb's table, derived via immunoSEQ multiplex PCR, lists solely in-frame clones and lacks some. The sample lists 90,000 to 120,000 clones, over 65% seen once, with 26% in the top ten. This entry comes from a study of blood T cell repertoires in COVID-19. The CDR3 is 13 residues long. Germline V CDR1 and CDR2: WNHNN, SYGVQD (reference sequence). Trimming left V 7 bases short and J 0 bases short, with 7 bases between. The receptor comes from a man aged 60 to 75 with acute or convalescent COVID-19. The sample was peripheral blood. The chain carries TRBV10-1 and TRBJ1-3; D is unclear. CDR3: CASTGPSGNTIYF. The CDR3 DNA is TGCGCCAGCACTGGCCCCTCTGGAAACACCATATATTTT.